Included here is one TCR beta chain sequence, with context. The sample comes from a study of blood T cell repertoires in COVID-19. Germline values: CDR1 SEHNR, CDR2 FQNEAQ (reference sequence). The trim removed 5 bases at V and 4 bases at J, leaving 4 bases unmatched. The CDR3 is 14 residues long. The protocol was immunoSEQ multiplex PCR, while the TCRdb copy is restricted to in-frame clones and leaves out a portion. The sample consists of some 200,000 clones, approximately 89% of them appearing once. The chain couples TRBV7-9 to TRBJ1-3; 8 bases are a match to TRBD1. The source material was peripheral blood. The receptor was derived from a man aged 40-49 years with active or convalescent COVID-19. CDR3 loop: CASSPGQDGNTIYF. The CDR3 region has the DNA TGTGCCAGCAGCCCGGGACAGGACGGAAACACCATATATTTT.